Shown below are 9 T cell receptor beta chains from a single sample sequenced in a study of OX40 agonist ivuxolimab in advanced cancers. Preparation of the library involved the immunoSEQ multiplex PCR assay. As stored in TCRdb, this immuneACCESS dataset retains in-frame rearrangements with V and J assigned. A fraction of the clones does not appear; measured against another copy, unresolved V genes explain less than half of the discrepancy, and the remainder lacks a known reason. Across this sample there are about 42,000 clones, with around 89% seen only once. 4.5% to 6% of the sample belongs to the ten largest clones. The specimen was CD4+ or CD8+ T cells sorted from blood, collected in a trial of the OX40 agonist ivuxolimab. All receptors come from an adult with an advanced solid tumor such as melanoma, head and neck, liver or kidney cancer.

The chain links TRBV5-5 to TRBJ1-1; D is uncertain. The CDR3 loop spans 13 amino acids. Trimming left V 1 base short and J 1 base short, with 5 bases between. Germline CDR1 is SGHKS and CDR2 is YYEKEE (reference sequence). The CDR3 nucleotides read TGTGCCAGCAGCTTGTCAGCGAACACTGAAGCTTTCTTT. It is translated as CASSLSANTEAFF. Drawing the rest from reference TRBV5-5 and TRBJ1-1, the complete variable domain is DAGVTQSPTHLIKTRGQQVTLRCSPISGHKSVSWYQQVLGQGPQFIFQYYEKEERGRGNFPDRFSARQFPNYSSELNVNALLLGDSALYLCASSLSANTEAFFGQGTRLTVV.

The V gene is TRBV15, the J gene TRBJ2-6; a weak D match, TRBD2 (6 bases). Per the germline V gene, CDR1 is LNHNV and CDR2 is YYDKDF (reference sequence). The CDR3 has 17 residues. Trimming shortened V by 3 bases and J by 2 bases, and 14 bases separated the two germline ends. The CDR3 here is CATSSPSGGPGANVLTF. The CDR3 DNA reads as TGTGCCACCAGCAGCCCGTCCGGGGGACCTGGGGCCAACGTCCTGACTTTC. Drawing the rest from reference TRBV15 and TRBJ2-6, the complete variable domain is DAMVIQNPRYQVTQFGKPVTLSCSQTLNHNVMYWYQQKSSQAPKLLFHYYDKDFNNEADTPDNFQSRRPNTSFCFLDIRSPGLGDTAMYLCATSSPSGGPGANVLTFGAGSRLTVL.

In DNA, the CDR3 is TGTGCCAGTAGTGTCGGACAGGTTCGGACAGATACGCAGTATTTT. This sequence encodes CASSVGQVRTDTQYF. The chain carries TRBV19 and TRBJ2-3, with 7 bases matching TRBD1. Germline loops: CDR1 LNHDA, CDR2 SQIVND (reference sequence). J lost 3 bases, V lost 5 bases, and 8 bases had no gene match. The CDR3 length is 15 residues.

This clone was seen once. This CDR3 reads CASSSSLTGEGIQYF. CDR3 coding DNA: TGTGCCAGCAGTTCTAGTTTGACAGGGGAAGGGATTCAGTACTTC. V gene TRBV28 combines with J gene TRBJ2-4; 8 positions match TRBD1. The germline CDR1 and CDR2 sequences are MDHEN and SYDVKM. CDR3 length equals 15 residues. J was trimmed by 10 bases and V by 4 bases; bases with no gene match: 12.

This clone was observed a few times. This chain connects TRBV7-2 to TRBJ1-1, with a possible D match to TRBD1 (5 bases). V was pared by 5 bases and J by 7 bases, with 14 bases between. CDR1 and CDR2 from the germline V gene are SGHTA and FQGNSA. The CDR3 extends over 13 amino acids. The CDR3 sequence: CASSVRWGNEAFF. CDR3 sequence (DNA): TGTGCCAGCAGCGTCAGGTGGGGGAATGAAGCTTTCTTT.

The chain employs TRBV15 and TRBJ1-2, with D hard to call. The CDR3 runs to 13 residues. Trimming shortened V by 5 bases and J by 6 bases, and 13 bases separated the two germline ends. Looked up from germline, CDR1 is LNHNV and CDR2 is YYDKDF (reference sequence). The CDR3 nucleotides are TGTGCCACCAGCCCGCGGACGTCTGATGGCTACACCTTC. Translated: CATSPRTSDGYTF.

For this clone: The sample carries other DNA sequences with the same CDR3. The genes are TRBV7-3 and TRBJ2-3; D not resolved. CDR1 and CDR2 from the germline V gene are SGHTA and FQGTGA. The CDR3 length is 15 residues. Deletions cut 5 bases from V and 0 bases from J, with 12 bases between. DNA for the CDR3: TGTGCCAGCAGCCGAGACCACCAGAGCACAGATACGCAGTATTTT. Translated, it gives CASSRDHQSTDTQYF.

The chain uses TRBV11-1 and TRBJ2-1, with 7 bases aligning to TRBD2. The germline V gene has CDR1 SGHAT and CDR2 FQDESV (reference sequence). The CDR3 spans 16 residues. Trimming removed 4 bases from V and 2 bases from J; junction bases left unmatched: 8. CDR3 sequence reads: CASSSMGLTAYNEQFF. The CDR3 bases are TGTGCCAGCAGCTCAATGGGACTAACAGCCTACAATGAGCAGTTCTTC.

This chain uses TRBV7-3 with TRBJ2-5; 14 bases align to TRBD2. With V trimmed by 5 bases and J by 3 bases, 11 bases remained unmatched. The germline gives CDR1 SGHTA, CDR2 FQGTGA. The CDR3 covers 18 residues. This CDR3 reads CASSQRGTGLAGEETQYF. CDR3 DNA sequence: TGTGCCAGCAGCCAGAGGGGTACGGGACTAGCGGGAGAAGAGACCCAGTACTTC.